This TCR beta chain was recorded in a study of cytomegalovirus exposure and HLA in healthy donors. Overall study: Clustering assigned about 79% of the 350 to 400 genotyped donors to the Caucasian-associated ancestry cluster.

Trimming cost V 2 bases and J 8 bases; bases outside gene matches: 17. Germline-derived CDR1 and CDR2 are SGHRS and YFSETQ. CDR3 length: 17 amino acids. Study-wide results and caveats: The study designated 164 TCR beta chains cytomegalovirus-associated.

Researchers ran the PCR with 60 Vbeta and 13 Jbeta primers. Sequencing was performed with immunoSEQ multiplex PCR; in TCRdb, only in-frame clones are kept and a portion is missing. This sample has 100,000 to 150,000 clones; around 80% occur once, and the top ten carry 3.4%. A note on this clone: Its matching antigen is unknown.

Sequencing input: PBMCs. This chain uses TRBV5-1 with TRBJ1-2, with TRBD1 identical over 8 bases. The TCR originated in a young man in good health and CMV-seronegative. CDR3 nucleotide sequence: TGCGCCAGCAGCTTAGAGCCGGGAGGACAGGGAGGTTCAGGCTACACCTTC. Translating gives CASSLEPGGQGGSGYTF.